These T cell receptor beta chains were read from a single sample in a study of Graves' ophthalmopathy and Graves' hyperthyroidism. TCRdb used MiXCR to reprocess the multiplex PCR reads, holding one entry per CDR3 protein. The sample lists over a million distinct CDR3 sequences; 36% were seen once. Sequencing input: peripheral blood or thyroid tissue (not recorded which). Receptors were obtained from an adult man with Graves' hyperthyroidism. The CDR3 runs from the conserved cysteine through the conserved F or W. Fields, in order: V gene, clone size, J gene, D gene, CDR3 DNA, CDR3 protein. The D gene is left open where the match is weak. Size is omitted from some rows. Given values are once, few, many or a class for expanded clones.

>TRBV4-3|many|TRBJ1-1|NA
TGCGCCAGCAGCCAAGATCCAGAGAACACTGAAGCTTTCTTT
CASSQDPENTEAFF
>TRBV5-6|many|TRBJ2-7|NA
TGTGCCAGCAGCCACAGGGTGTACGAGCAGTACTTC
CASSHRVYEQYF
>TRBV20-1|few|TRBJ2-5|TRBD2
TGCAGTGCTAGGGGGGGGGACCGGGGGACCCAAGAGACCCAGTACTTC
CSARGGDRGTQETQYF
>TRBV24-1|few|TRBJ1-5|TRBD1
TGTGCCACCAGTGATACCGGGACAGGGGGCATATGGGGCAATCAGCCCCAGCATTTT
CATSDTGTGGIWGNQPQHF
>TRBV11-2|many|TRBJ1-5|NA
TGTGCCAGCAGCTTCAGTAGCAATCAGCCCCAGCATTTT
CASSFSSNQPQHF
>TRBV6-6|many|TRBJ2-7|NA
TGTGCCAGCAGCCTACAGGGACAGCAGTACTTC
CASSLQGQQYF
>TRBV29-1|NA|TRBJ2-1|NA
TGCAGCACAGCGGGCGCGGGAAGCTCCTACAATGAGCAGTTCTTC
CSTAGAGSSYNEQFF
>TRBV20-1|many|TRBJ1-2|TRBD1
TGCAGTGCTAGAGGACAGGGGGATTATGGCTACACCTTC
CSARGQGDYGYTF
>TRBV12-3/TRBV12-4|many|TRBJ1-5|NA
TGTGCCAGCAGTTTTGGTCAGCCCCAGCATTTT
CASSFGQPQHF
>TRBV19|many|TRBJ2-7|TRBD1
TGTGCCAGTAGTTCCCTGACAGGGCCCTCCTACGAGCAGTACTTC
CASSSLTGPSYEQYF
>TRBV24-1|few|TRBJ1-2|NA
TGTGCCACCAGTGACACGACAGACAGTCAGCTATATGGCTACACCTTC
CATSDTTDSQLYGYTF
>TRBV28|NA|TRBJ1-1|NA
TGTGCCAGCACTAAATCGGGACTCCTAGCCGAGGTGAACACTGAAGCTTTCTTT
CASTKSGLLAEVNTEAFF
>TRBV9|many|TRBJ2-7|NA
TGTGCCAGCAGCGTCTGGACGGTCTCCTACGAGCAGTACTTC
CASSVWTVSYEQYF